This TCR beta chain was found in a study of neurological immune-mediated disorders. The study's findings and limits: No expanded-clone CDR3 amino acid sequence recurred across subjects, suggesting private TCR-beta repertoires.

Time point reported: longitudinal time-point 1 (baseline). Unsorted libraries were prepared from 2 million PBMCs that had been stored at -80 C. TCRdb passed the 5' RACE reads through MiXCR, listing each CDR3 protein once. The table includes around 69,000 distinct CDR3 sequences, roughly a tenth detected once. Germline V gene sequence: CDR1 KGHSH, CDR2 LQKENI. The CDR3 covers 13 residues. Losses at the gene ends were 7 bases for V and 8 bases for J; bases not matched to a gene: 4. This clonotype was detected many times. Its antigen is unknown. Sequences were obtained from PBMCs. V and J are TRBV18 and TRBJ2-1, with 11 bases identical to TRBD2. This TCR was sampled from a man aged 30-40 years in good health. CDR3 residues: CASFTSGSDEQFF. CDR3 DNA sequence: TGTGCCAGCTTCACTAGCGGGAGCGATGAGCAGTTCTTC.